Below, 32 T cell receptor beta chains from the same sample are listed, as sequenced in a study of blood T cell repertoires in COVID-19 (dated by TCRdb to 2020 to 2022). Libraries were made using the immunoSEQ multiplex PCR assay. TCRdb's version of the immuneACCESS table is confined to in-frame rearrangements and falls short of the full clone set. An unresolved V gene accounts for under half of the shortfall where checked; the remainder is of unknown origin. Counted in this sample were some 250,000 clones; around 85% of them appeared once. Jointly, the top ten make up over 8% of the sample. The specimen sequenced was peripheral blood. The receptor set was obtained from a woman of 80 years or more with acute or convalescent COVID-19.

This clone was detected only once. The chain uses TRBV19 and TRBJ2-1, with 8 nucleotides matching TRBD1. CDR1 is LNHDA, CDR2 SQIVND, per germline (reference sequence). The CDR3 loop spans 16 amino acids. The junction had 10 bases not matched to a gene; V was cut back by 5 bases and J by 4 bases. CDR3 coding DNA: TGTGCCAGTAGTGTCCTAACAGGGGGAACATACAATGAGCAGTTCTTC. Protein: CASSVLTGGTYNEQFF.

V gene TRBV5-1 combines with J gene TRBJ1-5; 9 nucleotides align to TRBD1. Germline trimming cut 4 bases from V and 5 bases from J; bases unmatched to any gene: 13. Germline V CDR1 and CDR2: SGHRS, YFSETQ. The CDR3 runs to 17 residues. CDR3 in amino acids: CASSPTGGVGGDQPQHF. CDR3 sequence (DNA): TGCGCCAGCAGCCCTACAGGGGGCGTCGGGGGTGATCAGCCCCAGCATTTT.

Points on this clone: The identical CDR3 is also encoded by other nucleotide sequences in the sample. The chain links TRBV28 to TRBJ1-2; D perhaps matches TRBD1 (5 bases). Trimming took off 5 bases at V and 4 bases at J, with 8 bases between the two ends. The germline V gene encodes CDR1 MDHEN and CDR2 SYDVKM. The CDR3 is 12 residues long. The CDR3 DNA follows: TGTGCCAGCAGTCGGGGGGGCTATGGCTACACCTTC. Protein product: CASSRGGYGYTF.

This CDR3 reads CAISERQGGTEAFF. The CDR3 bases are TGTGCCATCAGTGAGCGCCAGGGCGGCACTGAAGCTTTCTTT. V gene TRBV10-3 combines with J gene TRBJ1-1; D perhaps matches TRBD1 (5 bases). The CDR3 has 14 residues. Germline V CDR1 and CDR2: ENHRY, SYGVKD. V was pared by 2 bases and J by 4 bases, with 11 bases between.

This chain links TRBV7-9 with TRBJ2-1; 8 positions agree with TRBD1. This CDR3 is 14 amino acids long. Trimming took 2 bases from V and 8 from J; bases not matched to a gene: 5. Germline values: CDR1 SEHNR, CDR2 FQNEAQ (reference sequence). CDR3 bases: TGTGCCAGCAGCTTATCGCAGGGGGCGTATGAGCAGTTCTTC. This gives the protein CASSLSQGAYEQFF.

The chain uses TRBV28 and TRBJ1-2; 8 bases agree with TRBD1. This CDR3 has 14 amino acids. CDR1 and CDR2 from the germline V gene are MDHEN and SYDVKM. The ends lost 6 bases at V and 9 bases at J; junction bases unmatched: 12. The CDR3 protein is CASRGTGQVGSYTF. The CDR3 DNA follows: TGTGCCAGCAGGGGGACAGGACAGGTCGGGAGCTACACCTTC.

A single count supports this clone. The chain couples TRBV29-1 to TRBJ1-1, with D possibly matching TRBD1 (5 bases). Trimming left V 3 bases short and J 0 bases short, with 14 bases between. The CDR3 runs to 15 residues. Germline loops: CDR1 SQVTM, CDR2 ANQGSEA. CDR3 sequence: CSVEGERGMNTEAFF. CDR3 nucleotides: TGCAGCGTTGAGGGGGAACGGGGGATGAACACTGAAGCTTTCTTT.

There are a few counts of this clone. The chain recombines TRBV19 with TRBJ1-6, with D perhaps matching TRBD1 (6 bases). V lost 5 bases and J lost 4, with 12 bases in between. Germline V gives CDR1 LNHDA, CDR2 SQIVND (reference sequence). The CDR3 loop spans 15 amino acids. CDR3 sequence: CASSPGQSYNSPLHF. DNA of the CDR3: TGTGCCAGTAGTCCTGGACAGTCGTATAATTCACCCCTCCACTTT.

CDR3 DNA: TGTGCCAGCAGACTCTCAGGGGGCGCAGAAGAAAAACTGTTTTTT. Its protein product is CASRLSGGAEEKLFF. The rearrangement uses TRBV6-5 and TRBJ1-4; TRBD1 matches 8 bases. The germline V gene has CDR1 MNHEY and CDR2 SVGAGI. CDR3 length: 15 residues. V dropped 6 bases and J dropped 8; count of bases not matched to a gene: 11.

This chain connects TRBV18 to TRBJ1-2; 8 nucleotides match TRBD1. V shed 5 bases and J 5 bases; nucleotides not matched to a gene: 10. Germline V gives CDR1 KGHSH, CDR2 LQKENI. CDR3 size: 15 residues. CDR3 loop: CASSTPGQDLYGYTF. CDR3 in DNA: TGTGCCAGCTCAACGCCGGGACAGGACCTTTATGGCTACACCTTC. The whole variable domain, remainder taken from reference TRBV18 and TRBJ1-2, is NAGVMQNPRHLVRRRGQEARLRCSPMKGHSHVYWYRQLPEEGLKFMVYLQKENIIDESGMPKERFSAEFPKEGPSILRIQQVVRGDSAAYFCASSTPGQDLYGYTFGSGTRLTVV.

The chain has TRBV11-3 and TRBJ1-3; D is unclear. The CDR3 has 13 amino acids. Germline CDR1 SGHNT, CDR2 YENEEA. Between the trimmed V and J ends, which lost 5 bases and 4 bases, there was a span of 9 bases. CDR3 coding DNA: TGTGCCAGCAGCGCCCGACTCGGAAACACCATATATTTT. This encodes CASSARLGNTIYF.

The CDR3 bases are TGTGCCAGCAGTTTATTAGCCAGGGTTGGCTATGGCTACACCTTC. It translates to CASSLLARVGYGYTF. This chain connects TRBV28 to TRBJ1-2; perhaps TRBD1 as D (5 bases). Germline assignment: CDR1 MDHEN and CDR2 SYDVKM. The V end was cut by 1 base, the J end by 4 bases, with 13 bases between. The CDR3 is 15 amino acids.

A single count supports this clone. The chain uses TRBV19 and TRBJ1-1; no firm D call. Germline CDR1 reads LNHDA; CDR2 reads SQIVND (reference sequence). There are 14 residues in the CDR3. V lost 1 base and J 2 bases, leaving 8 bases between the germline ends. As DNA, the CDR3 is TGTGCCAGTAGTATAGTCGGGATTAACACTGAAGCTTTCTTT. Its translation: CASSIVGINTEAFF.

This clone was counted once. The chain recombines TRBV12-3 or TRBV12-4 with TRBJ2-2, with D perhaps matching TRBD1 (5 bases). This CDR3 contains 12 residues. V was pared by 5 bases and J by 5 bases, with 6 bases between. The CDR3 nucleotides are TGTGCCAGCAGTCAGGGTACCGGGGAGCTGTTTTTT. As protein: CASSQGTGELFF.

This clone has just one count. The chain combines TRBV30 with TRBJ2-4; D not certain. The V end lost 0 bases, the J end lost 1 base, and 7 bases lay between the germline ends. The CDR3 consists of 14 residues. Germline V gives CDR1 GTSNPN, CDR2 SVGIG (reference sequence). In DNA form, the CDR3 reads TGTGCCTGGAGTGTAAGTGCGGCCAAAAACATTCAGTACTTC. It encodes CAWSVSAAKNIQYF.

This clone was detected only a few times. J is TRBJ1-2 and V is TRBV4-2, with D uncertain. The CDR3 spans 20 residues. The V end lost 0 bases, the J end lost 2 bases, and 25 bases lay between the germline ends. CDR1 and CDR2 (germline): LGHNA, YNFKEQ. The CDR3 protein is CASSQDVGYKVGAVNYGYTF. DNA for the CDR3: TGTGCCAGCAGCCAAGATGTTGGGTATAAGGTAGGAGCGGTCAACTATGGCTACACCTTC.

The CDR3 coding sequence is TGTGCCATCAGCCCCGGGACAGCTGGAAACACCATATATTTT. Its protein product is CAISPGTAGNTIYF. The chain uses TRBV10-3 and TRBJ1-3; TRBD1 aligns across 7 bases. V gave up 6 bases and J gave up 2 bases; unmatched junction bases: 4. The CDR3 runs to 14 residues. Germline CDR1 ENHRY, CDR2 SYGVKD.

This rearrangement joins TRBV6-5 to TRBJ1-1; D call uncertain. From germline, CDR1 is MNHEY and CDR2 SVGAGI. CDR3 size: 12 residues. V was clipped by 5 bases and J by 4 bases, with 8 bases between them. This CDR3 is CASSPWPTEAFF. The CDR3 DNA reads TGTGCCAGCAGTCCTTGGCCCACTGAAGCTTTCTTT.

This rearrangement joins TRBV2 to TRBJ1-4; tentative D call: TRBD1 (6 bases). The CDR3 consists of 15 residues. Germline values: CDR1 SNHLY, CDR2 FYNNEI. The V end was cut by 7 bases, the J end by 7 bases, with 19 bases between. DNA of the CDR3: TGTGCCAGCAAGAGAAATGTCAGGGGCAGTGAAAAACTGTTTTTT. Its translation is CASKRNVRGSEKLFF.

The chain employs TRBV5-1 and TRBJ2-3; possibly TRBD1 for D (5 bases). The CDR3 length is 12 residues. Looked up from germline, CDR1 is SGHRS and CDR2 is YFSETQ. V lost 3 bases to trimming and J lost 5 bases, with 7 bases between them. The CDR3 region has the DNA TGCGCCAGCAGCTGGCAGGGAGATACGCAGTATTTT. Protein product: CASSWQGDTQYF.

This chain connects TRBV7-2 to TRBJ1-1; no reliable D call. V lost 4 bases and J 1 base, leaving 10 bases between the germline ends. Germline-derived CDR1 and CDR2 are SGHTA and FQGNSA. The CDR3 has 14 residues. The chain's CDR3 is CASSSLLANTEAFF. CDR3 nucleotide sequence: TGTGCCAGCAGCTCTTTGTTGGCGAACACTGAAGCTTTCTTT.

This clone appeared once. V gene TRBV9 combines with J gene TRBJ2-1; no clear D gene. CDR1 SGDLS and CDR2 YYNGEE come from the germline V gene. The CDR3 consists of 15 residues. V lost 1 base to trimming and J lost 0 bases, with 8 bases between them. CDR3 sequence reads: CASSVISSSYNEQFF. Here the CDR3 DNA reads TGTGCCAGCAGCGTAATTTCTAGCTCCTACAATGAGCAGTTCTTC.

This clone appeared a few times. CDR3 protein: CASSPLSGGRLTGELFF. Written as DNA, the CDR3 is TGTGCCAGCAGCCCCCTAAGCGGGGGGCGGCTTACCGGGGAGCTGTTTTTT. The chain uses TRBV11-2 and TRBJ2-2; 9 bases are a match to TRBD2. Germline V gene data show CDR1 as SGHAT and CDR2 as FQNNGV. The V and J ends lost 5 bases and 5 bases, in that order; junction bases with no gene match: 12. CDR3 length: 17 residues.

This clone was detected only once. The chain couples TRBV2 to TRBJ2-1; perhaps TRBD1 as D (5 bases). V was trimmed by 3 bases and J by 0 bases, leaving 9 bases between them. This CDR3 spans 15 amino acids. Germline CDR1 and CDR2: SNHLY and FYNNEI. CDR3 nucleotides: TGTGCCAGCAGTGACAAGGGGATCTCCTACAATGAGCAGTTCTTC. Translation: CASSDKGISYNEQFF.

V is TRBV19 and J is TRBJ1-5, with 8 bases aligning to TRBD1. Germline trimming cut 1 base from V and 5 bases from J; bases unmatched to any gene: 7. CDR1 and CDR2 (germline): LNHDA, SQIVND (reference sequence). The CDR3 runs to 16 residues. This CDR3 is CASSIVGRGQHQPQHF. CDR3 DNA: TGTGCCAGTAGTATAGTTGGCAGGGGGCAGCATCAGCCCCAGCATTTT.

CDR3 DNA: TGTGCCAGCTCACCGGGGGGGCAACTCAATCAGCCCCAGCATTTT. Translated, it gives CASSPGGQLNQPQHF. The gene calls are TRBV18 and TRBJ1-5; possible D gene TRBD1, 6 bases. V was shortened by 3 bases and J by 3 bases, with 12 bases between the two germline ends. The CDR3 has 15 residues. Germline loops: CDR1 KGHSH, CDR2 LQKENI. The variable domain in full, completed from reference TRBV18 and TRBJ1-5, reads NAGVMQNPRHLVRRRGQEARLRCSPMKGHSHVYWYRQLPEEGLKFMVYLQKENIIDESGMPKERFSAEFPKEGPSILRIQQVVRGDSAAYFCASSPGGQLNQPQHFGDGTRLSIL.

The chain employs TRBV6-2 or TRBV6-3 and TRBJ2-1, with 9 bases lining up with TRBD2. CDR3 size: 15 residues. Germline loops: CDR1 MNHEY, CDR2 SVGEGT. With V trimmed by 5 bases and J by 5 bases, 7 bases remained unmatched. The CDR3 nucleotides are TGTGCCAGCAGTCAAGCGGGGGGCCACAACAATGAGCAGTTCTTC. This encodes CASSQAGGHNNEQFF.

The V gene is TRBV10-3, the J gene TRBJ2-2, with a tentative D call TRBD1 (5 bases). The CDR3 is 15 amino acids. Germline CDR1 ENHRY, CDR2 SYGVKD. The germline V and J ends were trimmed by 7 bases and 0 bases, with 12 bases remaining between them. CDR3 loop: CAITPDKSNTGELFF. The CDR3 DNA follows: TGTGCCATCACCCCGGACAAATCGAACACCGGGGAGCTGTTTTTT.

The CDR3 DNA reads TGTGCCTGGAGTGCTGCAGGGGGCCCACGCGTAAACACCATATATTTT. This translates into CAWSAAGGPRVNTIYF. V usage is TRBV30 and J usage is TRBJ1-3; TRBD1 aligns across 8 bases. Germline V gene sequence: CDR1 GTSNPN, CDR2 SVGIG (reference sequence). After removal of 1 base from V and 6 bases from J, the junction contained 11 bases not matched to a gene. There are 16 residues in the CDR3.

This rearrangement joins TRBV28 to TRBJ1-1, with 7 bases aligning to TRBD1. CDR1 and CDR2 (germline): MDHEN, SYDVKM. CDR3 length: 16 residues. V lost 2 bases to trimming and J lost 2 bases; unmatched junction nucleotides: 8. Here the CDR3 DNA reads TGTGCCAGCAGTTTAGGACAGGCCACAATAAACACTGAAGCTTTCTTT. Residues: CASSLGQATINTEAFF.

This clone was observed at least ten times. The genes are TRBV24-1 and TRBJ2-1; D ambiguous. Per germline, CDR1 KGHDR and CDR2 SFDVKD. With 4 bases removed from V and 4 bases from J, the gap between germline ends came to 4 bases. The CDR3 runs to 12 residues. The CDR3 coding sequence is TGTGCCACCAGTGACCTTTACAATGAGCAGTTCTTC. Its protein product is CATSDLYNEQFF.

The V gene is TRBV2, the J gene TRBJ2-6; TRBD1 agrees at 11 bases. The CDR3 covers 18 residues. CDR1 SNHLY and CDR2 FYNNEI come from the germline V gene. Trimming took 6 bases from V and 2 from J; bases not matched to a gene: 9. The CDR3 nucleotides are TGTGCCAGCAGGGGACAAGGGACAGGGGGGACTGGGGCCAACGTCCTGACTTTC. Amino acids: CASRGQGTGGTGANVLTF.